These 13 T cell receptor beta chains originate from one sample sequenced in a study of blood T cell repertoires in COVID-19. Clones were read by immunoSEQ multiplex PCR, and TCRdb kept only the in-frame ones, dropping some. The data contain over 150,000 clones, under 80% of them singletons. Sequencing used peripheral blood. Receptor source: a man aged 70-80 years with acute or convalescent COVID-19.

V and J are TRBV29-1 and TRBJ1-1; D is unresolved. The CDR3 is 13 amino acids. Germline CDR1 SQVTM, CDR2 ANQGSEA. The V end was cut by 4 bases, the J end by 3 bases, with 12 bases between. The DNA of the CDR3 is TGCAGCGTTGCTGGGCAGGAAGACACTGAAGCTTTCTTT. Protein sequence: CSVAGQEDTEAFF.

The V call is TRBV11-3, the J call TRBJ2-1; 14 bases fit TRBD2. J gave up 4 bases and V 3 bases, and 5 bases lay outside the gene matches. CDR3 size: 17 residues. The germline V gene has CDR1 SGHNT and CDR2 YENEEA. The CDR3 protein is CASSLGTSGGPYNEQFF. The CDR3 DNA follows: TGTGCCAGCAGCTTGGGGACTAGCGGGGGACCTTACAATGAGCAGTTCTTC.

The CDR3 nucleotides are TGTGCCAGCAAAGGGCAGGGAGGGAAAAACACTGAAGCTTTCTTT. It specifies CASKGQGGKNTEAFF. The rearrangement joins TRBV6-6 to TRBJ1-1, with D perhaps TRBD1 (5 bases). Germline lookup yields CDR1 MNHNY and CDR2 SVGAGI (reference sequence). CDR3 length equals 15 residues. Deletions cut 7 bases from V and 2 bases from J, with 17 bases between.

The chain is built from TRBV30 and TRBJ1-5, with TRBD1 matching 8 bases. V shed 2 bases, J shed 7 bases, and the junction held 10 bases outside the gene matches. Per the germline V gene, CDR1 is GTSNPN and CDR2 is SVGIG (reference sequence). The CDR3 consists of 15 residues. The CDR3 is CAWSPRDRTGQPQHF. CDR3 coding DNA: TGTGCCTGGAGTCCCAGGGACAGGACGGGACAGCCCCAGCATTTT.

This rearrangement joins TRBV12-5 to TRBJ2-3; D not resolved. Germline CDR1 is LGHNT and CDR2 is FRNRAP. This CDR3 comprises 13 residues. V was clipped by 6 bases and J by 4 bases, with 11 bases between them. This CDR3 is CASGPAIPDTQYF. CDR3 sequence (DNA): TGTGCTAGTGGCCCAGCGATCCCAGATACGCAGTATTTT.

The CDR3, as DNA: TGCGCCAGCAGTGTTGTGACAGGGGGCTTTGACGAGCAGTACTTC. It is translated as CASSVVTGGFDEQYF. The J gene is TRBJ2-7, the V gene TRBV10-1, with 10 nucleotides matching TRBD1. This CDR3 is built from 15 residues. V shed 4 bases, J shed 5 bases, and the junction held 8 bases outside the gene matches. The germline V gene has CDR1 WNHNN and CDR2 SYGVQD (reference sequence).

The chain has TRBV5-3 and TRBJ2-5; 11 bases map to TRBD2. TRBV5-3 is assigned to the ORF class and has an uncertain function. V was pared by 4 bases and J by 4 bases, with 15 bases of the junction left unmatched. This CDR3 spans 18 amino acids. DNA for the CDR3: TGTGCCAGAAGCGTAACTAGCGGGAGCTCCGTAAGGGGAGAGACCCAGTACTTC. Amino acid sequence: CARSVTSGSSVRGETQYF.

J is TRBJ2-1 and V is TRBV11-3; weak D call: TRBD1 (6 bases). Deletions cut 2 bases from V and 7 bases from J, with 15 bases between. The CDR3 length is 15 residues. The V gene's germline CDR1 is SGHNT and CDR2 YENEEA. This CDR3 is CASSLFGGVGNEQFF. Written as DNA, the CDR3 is TGTGCCAGCAGCTTATTTGGGGGCGTGGGGAATGAGCAGTTCTTC.

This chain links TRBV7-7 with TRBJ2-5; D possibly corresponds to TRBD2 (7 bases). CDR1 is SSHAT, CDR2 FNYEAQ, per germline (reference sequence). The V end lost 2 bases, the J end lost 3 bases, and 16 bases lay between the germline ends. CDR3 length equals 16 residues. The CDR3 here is CASSLQPGGPKETQYF. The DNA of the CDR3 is TGTGCCAGCAGCTTACAGCCGGGGGGCCCTAAAGAGACCCAGTACTTC. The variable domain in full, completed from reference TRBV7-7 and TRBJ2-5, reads GAGVSQSPRYKVTKRGQDVTLRCDPISSHATLYWYQQALGQGPEFLTYFNYEAQPDKSGLPSDRFSAERPEGSISTLTIQRTEQRDSAMYRCASSLQPGGPKETQYFGPGTRLLVL.

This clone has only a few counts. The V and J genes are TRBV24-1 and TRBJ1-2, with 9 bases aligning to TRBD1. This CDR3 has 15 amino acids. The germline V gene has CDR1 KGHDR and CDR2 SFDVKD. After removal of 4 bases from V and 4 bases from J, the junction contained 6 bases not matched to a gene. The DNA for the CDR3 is TGTGCCACCAGTGAGAGGGACAGGGACTTCTATGGCTACACCTTC. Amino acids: CATSERDRDFYGYTF.

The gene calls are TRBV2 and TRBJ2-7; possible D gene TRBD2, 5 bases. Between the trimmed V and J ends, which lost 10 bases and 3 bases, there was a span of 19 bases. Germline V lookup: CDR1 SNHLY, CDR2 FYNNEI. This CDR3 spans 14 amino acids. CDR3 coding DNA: TGTGCCACTAACGCGGGCAGGATGAGCTACGAGCAGTACTTC. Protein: CATNAGRMSYEQYF.

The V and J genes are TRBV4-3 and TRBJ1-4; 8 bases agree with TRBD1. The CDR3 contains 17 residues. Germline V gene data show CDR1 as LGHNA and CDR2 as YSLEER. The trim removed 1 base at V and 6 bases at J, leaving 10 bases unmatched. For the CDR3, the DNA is TGCGCCAGCAGCCAAGTCGCGACAGGGGTTGAGTATGAAAAACTGTTTTTT. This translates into CASSQVATGVEYEKLFF.

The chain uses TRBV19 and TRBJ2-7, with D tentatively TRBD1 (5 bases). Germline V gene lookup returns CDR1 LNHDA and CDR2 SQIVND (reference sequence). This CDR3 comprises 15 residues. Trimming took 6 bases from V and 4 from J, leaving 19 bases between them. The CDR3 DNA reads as TGTGCCAGTAGCTTGGATGGGGCCCACCTATACGAGCAGTACTTC. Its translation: CASSLDGAHLYEQYF. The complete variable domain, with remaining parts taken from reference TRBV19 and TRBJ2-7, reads DGGITQSPKYLFRKEGQNVTLSCEQNLNHDAMYWYRQDPGQGLRLIYYSQIVNDFQKGDIAEGYSVSREKKESFPLTVTSAQKNPTAFYLCASSLDGAHLYEQYFGPGTRLTVT.